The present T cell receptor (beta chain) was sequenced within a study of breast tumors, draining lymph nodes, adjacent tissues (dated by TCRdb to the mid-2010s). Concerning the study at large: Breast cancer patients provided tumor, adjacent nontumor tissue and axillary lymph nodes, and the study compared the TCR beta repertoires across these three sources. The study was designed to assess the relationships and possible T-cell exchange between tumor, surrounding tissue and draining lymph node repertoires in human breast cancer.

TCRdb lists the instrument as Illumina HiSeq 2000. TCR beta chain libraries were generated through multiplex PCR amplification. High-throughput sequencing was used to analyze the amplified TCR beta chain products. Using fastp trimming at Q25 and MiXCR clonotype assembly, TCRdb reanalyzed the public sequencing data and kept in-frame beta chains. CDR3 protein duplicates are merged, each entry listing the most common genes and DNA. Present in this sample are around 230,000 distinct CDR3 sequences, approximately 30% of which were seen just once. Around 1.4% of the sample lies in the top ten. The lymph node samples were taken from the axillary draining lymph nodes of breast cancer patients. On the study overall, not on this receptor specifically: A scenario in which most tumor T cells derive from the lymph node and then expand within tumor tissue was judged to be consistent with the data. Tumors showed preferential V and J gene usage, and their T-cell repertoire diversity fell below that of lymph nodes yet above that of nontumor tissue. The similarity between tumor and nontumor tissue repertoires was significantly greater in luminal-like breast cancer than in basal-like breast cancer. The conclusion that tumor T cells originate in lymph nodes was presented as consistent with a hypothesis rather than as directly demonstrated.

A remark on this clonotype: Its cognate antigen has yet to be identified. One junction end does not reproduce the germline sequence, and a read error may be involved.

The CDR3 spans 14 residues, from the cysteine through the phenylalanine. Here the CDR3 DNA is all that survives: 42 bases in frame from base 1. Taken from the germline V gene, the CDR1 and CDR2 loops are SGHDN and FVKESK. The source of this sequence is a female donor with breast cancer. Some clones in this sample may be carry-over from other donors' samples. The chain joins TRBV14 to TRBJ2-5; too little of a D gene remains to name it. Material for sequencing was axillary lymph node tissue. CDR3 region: CASSRGLGLETQSF. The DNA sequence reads TGTGCCAGCAGCCGAGGCCTTGGTTTGGAGACTCAGTCCTTC.